This TCR beta chain was found in a study of blood T cells in healthy people across ages. The authors ran a second PCR of about 6 to 11 cycles using a sample-barcoded 5' primer and a J-beta primer mix. TCRdb used MiXCR to reprocess the 5' RACE reads, holding one entry per CDR3 protein. This sample has more than 700,000 distinct CDR3 sequences, with 35% to 60% found just once. Every sample had a minimum of 6.5 million PBMCs isolated. The trim removed 10 bases at V and 6 bases at J, leaving 14 bases unmatched. Germline lookup yields CDR1 MNHNY and CDR2 SVGAGI (reference sequence). The CDR3 extends over 16 amino acids.

The sequenced sample consisted of blood. The origin of this receptor is a man at least 80 years old in good health. This sequence joins TRBV6-6 and TRBJ2-1; 11 nucleotides agree with TRBD2. In DNA, the CDR3 is TGTGCCACCGCCCGTGGGGGCCTAGCGGGGGGCAATGAGCAGTTCTTC. Protein sequence: CATARGGLAGGNEQFF.